Following are 30 T cell receptor beta chains from one sample sequenced in a study of cytomegalovirus exposure and HLA in healthy donors. Primers: 60 Vbeta forward and 13 Jbeta reverse. Using immunoSEQ multiplex PCR, the repertoire was profiled, and TCRdb retains in-frame clones only, with some absent. The repertoire includes over 100,000 clones, 70% to 80% of them detected once, and around 3% sits in the top ten. Sequenced input: PBMCs. Receptor source: a woman between 18 and 29 years old in good health and CMV-seropositive.

V usage is TRBV9 and J usage is TRBJ2-7; D possibly corresponds to TRBD1 (6 bases). The CDR3 covers 14 residues. From germline, CDR1 is SGDLS and CDR2 YYNGEE. V was pared by 4 bases and J by 3 bases, with 14 bases between. The CDR3 loop reads CASSLGHRDYEQYF. The CDR3 DNA reads as TGTGCCAGCAGCTTGGGACACCGCGACTACGAGCAGTACTTC. The variable domain in full, with the rest retrieved from reference TRBV9 and TRBJ2-7, is DSGVTQTPKHLITATGQRVTLRCSPRSGDLSVYWYQQSLDQGLQFLIQYYNGEERAKGNILERFSAQQFPDLHSELNLSSLELGDSALYFCASSLGHRDYEQYFGPGTRLTVT.

The J gene is TRBJ2-7, the V gene TRBV7-9, with a weak D call TRBD2 (6 bases). Between the trimmed V and J ends, which lost 5 bases and 1 base, there was a span of 12 bases. The V gene's germline CDR1 is SEHNR and CDR2 FQNEAQ (reference sequence). The CDR3 has 14 amino acids. CDR3 nucleotide sequence: TGTGCCAGCAGCCTTAGGACTACTTCCTACGAGCAGTACTTC. It codes for CASSLRTTSYEQYF.

The chain joins TRBV7-3 to TRBJ2-1, with 9 bases aligning to TRBD1. CDR1 and CDR2 (germline): SGHTA, FQGTGA. This CDR3 is built from 15 residues. Trimming cost V 1 base and J 6 bases; bases outside gene matches: 4. As DNA, the CDR3 is TGTGCCAGCAGCTTAAAAAGGACAGGGGTCAATGAGCAGTTCTTC. Protein: CASSLKRTGVNEQFF.

The chain carries TRBV2 and TRBJ2-1; D may be TRBD2 (6 bases). The CDR3 extends over 16 amino acids. Germline-derived CDR1 and CDR2 are SNHLY and FYNNEI. The V end lost 4 bases, the J end lost 0 bases, and 13 bases lay between the germline ends. CDR3 coding DNA: TGTGCCAGCAGTGTTATTAGCGGAAGCTCCTACAATGAGCAGTTCTTC. It specifies CASSVISGSSYNEQFF.

This clone appeared once. The chain is built from TRBV30 and TRBJ2-5; TRBD2 matches 9 bases. The CDR3 extends over 16 amino acids. CDR1 GTSNPN and CDR2 SVGIG come from the germline V gene (reference sequence). The V and J ends lost 0 bases and 4 bases, in that order; junction bases with no gene match: 9. The CDR3 DNA reads TGTGCCTGGAGTGTAATGTCCGCTAGCGGGACAGAGACCCAGTACTTC. Amino acids: CAWSVMSASGTETQYF.

This clone was counted between two and nine times. The chain carries TRBV7-8 and TRBJ1-1; D call uncertain. The germline V and J ends were trimmed by 4 bases and 0 bases, with 15 bases remaining between them. The CDR3 length is 16 residues. Germline V lookup: CDR1 SGHVS, CDR2 FQNEAQ. The CDR3 region has the DNA TGTGCCAGCAGCTCAATTATCGTTGGGCTGAACACTGAAGCTTTCTTT. Amino acids: CASSSIIVGLNTEAFF.

This clone was seen only once. CDR3 DNA sequence: TGTGCCAGCAGAGACAGGAACTATGGCTACACCTTC. Residues: CASRDRNYGYTF. The genes are TRBV2 and TRBJ1-2; D perhaps matches TRBD1 (6 bases). This CDR3 is 12 amino acids long. V was shortened by 6 bases and J by 2 bases, with 7 bases between the two germline ends. CDR1 is SNHLY and CDR2 is FYNNEI in the germline V gene.

The rearrangement uses TRBV11-3 and TRBJ2-7, with 9 bases identical to TRBD2. Germline V gives CDR1 SGHNT, CDR2 YENEEA. The J segment lost 5 bases and the V segment lost 7 bases, leaving 15 bases of the junction unmatched. This CDR3 comprises 16 residues. The CDR3 here is CASNGGWASGTHEQYF. The CDR3 coding sequence is TGTGCCAGCAACGGAGGGTGGGCTAGCGGGACCCACGAGCAGTACTTC.

This chain joins TRBV2 and TRBJ1-1; no firm D call. This CDR3 is 13 amino acids long. V was trimmed by 8 bases and J by 2 bases, leaving 12 bases between them. Germline loops: CDR1 SNHLY, CDR2 FYNNEI. The CDR3 nucleotides are TGTGCCAGCTTAAGGACGGGAAACACTGAAGCTTTCTTT. Its protein product is CASLRTGNTEAFF.

In DNA, the CDR3 is TGTGCCAGCAGTGGCAACAGGTACCCCTACGAGCAGTACTTC. Protein: CASSGNRYPYEQYF. The chain joins TRBV6-1 to TRBJ2-7; D is perhaps TRBD1 (5 bases). Trimming took off 4 bases at V and 2 bases at J, with 12 bases between the two ends. Germline V gene data show CDR1 as MNHNS and CDR2 as SASEGT. The CDR3 totals 14 residues.

This clone has only a few counts. This chain connects TRBV4-2 to TRBJ1-1, with D uncertain. From germline, CDR1 is LGHNA and CDR2 YNFKEQ. The germline V and J ends were trimmed by 4 bases and 4 bases, with 16 bases remaining between them. The CDR3 sequence is 15 residues long. In nucleotides, the CDR3 is TGTGCCAGCAGCCTCCAAGGTCCAGGTGCCACTGAAGCTTTCTTT. The encoded protein is CASSLQGPGATEAFF.

The genes are TRBV5-1 and TRBJ1-2; 10 bases match TRBD1. Germline CDR1 reads SGHRS; CDR2 reads YFSETQ. The CDR3 sequence is 15 residues long. V lost 4 bases and J lost 6; bases outside the gene matches: 9. The CDR3 spells CASSGRQGAPDGYTF. The CDR3 nucleotides read TGCGCCAGCAGCGGGCGACAGGGGGCGCCGGATGGCTACACCTTC.

The chain combines TRBV7-9 with TRBJ2-1, with D hard to call. CDR3 length equals 11 residues. The germline CDR1 and CDR2 sequences are SEHNR and FQNEAQ (reference sequence). V lost 3 bases and J lost 9, with 6 bases in between. Here the CDR3 DNA reads TGTGCCAGCAGCTTTAGCCCTGAGCAGTTCTTC. Translating it yields CASSFSPEQFF.

V is TRBV5-1 and J is TRBJ1-1; 8 positions agree with TRBD1. The germline V gene has CDR1 SGHRS and CDR2 YFSETQ. The V segment lost 3 bases and the J segment 7 bases; nucleotides outside the gene matches: 8. The CDR3 is 14 residues long. CDR3 sequence: CASSWGQGADEAFF. DNA for the CDR3: TGCGCCAGCAGCTGGGGCCAGGGGGCGGATGAAGCTTTCTTT.

This chain joins TRBV11-3 and TRBJ2-2; D might be TRBD1 (6 bases). CDR1 SGHNT and CDR2 YENEEA come from the germline V gene. The CDR3 consists of 12 residues. With 5 bases removed from V and 7 bases from J, the gap between germline ends came to 8 bases. The CDR3 protein is CASSHRDGELFF. Written as DNA, the CDR3 is TGTGCCAGCAGCCACAGGGACGGGGAGCTGTTTTTT.

The rearrangement uses TRBV18 and TRBJ1-5, with 8 bases matching TRBD1. CDR3 length: 16 amino acids. V lost 0 bases and J lost 4; bases outside the gene matches: 5. Per the germline V gene, CDR1 is KGHSH and CDR2 is LQKENI. The CDR3, as DNA: TGTGCCAGCTCACCACCCCCCGGGACAGGTAATCAGCCCCAGCATTTT. Translating gives CASSPPPGTGNQPQHF.

This rearrangement joins TRBV5-4 to TRBJ2-7; the match to TRBD2 covers 11 bases. The CDR3 runs to 15 residues. J lost 6 bases, V lost 2 bases, and 7 bases had no gene match. The germline CDR1 and CDR2 sequences are SGHNT and YYREEE (reference sequence). As DNA, the CDR3 is TGTGCCAGCAGCTTCCTAGCGGGAGGCCTCGGCGAGCAGTACTTC. Amino acid sequence: CASSFLAGGLGEQYF.

This clone was seen a handful of times. V gene TRBV7-9 combines with J gene TRBJ1-1; TRBD1 is a possible D gene (6 bases). The germline V and J ends were trimmed by 2 bases and 5 bases, with 15 bases remaining between them. This CDR3 comprises 15 residues. In germline, CDR1 is SEHNR, CDR2 FQNEAQ (reference sequence). CDR3 nucleotide sequence: TGTGCCAGCAGCTTAAGCCAGGGGCGATTAACTGAAGCTTTCTTT. Amino acids: CASSLSQGRLTEAFF.

The chain is built from TRBV4-1 and TRBJ2-7; weak D call: TRBD2 (5 bases). The CDR3 is 17 amino acids. CDR1 is MGHRA and CDR2 is YSYEKL in the germline V gene. Trimming shortened V by 2 bases and J by 7 bases, and 24 bases separated the two germline ends. Here the CDR3 reads CASSQLRSPGYLREQYF. The CDR3 coding sequence is TGCGCCAGCAGCCAACTCCGTTCTCCGGGATATCTACGAGAGCAGTACTTC.

On this clone: The junction does not match germline at one end; this may be a read error. The chain uses TRBV28 and TRBJ2-6; D possibly corresponds to TRBD2 (6 bases). CDR3 length equals 17 residues. Germline CDR1 reads MDHEN; CDR2 reads SYDVKM. As DNA, the CDR3 is TGTGTCAGCAGTTGGGGACTTTCCAGCTCTGGGGCCAACGTCCTGACTTTC. It encodes CVSSWGLSSSGANVLTF. Together with reference TRBV28 and TRBJ2-6, the CDR3 gives the full variable domain: DVKVTQSSRYLVKRTGEKVFLECVQDMDHENMFWYRQDPGLGLRLIYFSYDVKMKEKGDIPEGYSVSREKKERFSLILESASTNQTSMYLCVSSWGLSSSGANVLTFGAGSRLTVL.

The chain combines TRBV11-3 with TRBJ2-7; 7 nucleotides match TRBD1. The CDR3 runs 13 residues. V lost 5 bases, J lost 7 bases, and 8 bases stayed unmatched. Germline CDR1 SGHNT, CDR2 YENEEA. In DNA, the CDR3 is TGTGCCAGCAGCCTAGGGACAGTGGGGGAGCAGTACTTC. Protein product: CASSLGTVGEQYF.

In DNA form, the CDR3 reads TGTGCCAGCAGTGTTCGGACAGGCGCAAACTATGGCTACACCTTC. Translation gives CASSVRTGANYGYTF. The chain links TRBV6-5 to TRBJ1-2; 7 positions match TRBD1. V shed 5 bases and J 2 bases; nucleotides not matched to a gene: 8. The CDR3 spans 15 residues. Germline values: CDR1 MNHEY, CDR2 SVGAGI.

The chain combines TRBV28 with TRBJ2-1, with D maybe TRBD2 (5 bases). CDR3 size: 12 residues. V lost 5 bases to trimming and J lost 10 bases, with 12 bases between them. Germline CDR1 and CDR2: MDHEN and SYDVKM. The CDR3 nucleotides are TGTGCCAGCAGTCCCCCGGCGGGCGAGCAGTTCTTC. It codes for CASSPPAGEQFF.

This clone was seen a handful of times. One end of the junction fails to match germline, which may point to a read error. V usage is TRBV7-9 and J usage is TRBJ1-2; the D is unclear. The CDR3 has 10 residues. Germline loops: CDR1 SEHNR, CDR2 FQNEAQ (reference sequence). The CDR3 nucleotides read TGTTCCAGCAGCTCCGAGGGCTACACCTTC. It codes for CSSSSEGYTF.

This chain links TRBV7-3 with TRBJ2-2; D call uncertain. The CDR3 length is 16 residues. Germline CDR1 SGHTA, CDR2 FQGTGA. The germline V and J ends were trimmed by 5 bases and 5 bases, with 18 bases remaining between them. The CDR3 DNA reads as TGTGCCAGCAGCCCGGGTCCCGTTCAAAGGACCGGGGAGCTGTTTTTT. It specifies CASSPGPVQRTGELFF. Together with reference TRBV7-3 and TRBJ2-2, the CDR3 gives the full variable domain: GAGVSQTPSNKVTEKGKYVELRCDPISGHTALYWYRQSLGQGPEFLIYFQGTGAADDSGLPNDRFFAVRPEGSVSTLKIQRTERGDSAVYLCASSPGPVQRTGELFFGEGSRLTVL.

This clone has only a few counts. This rearrangement joins TRBV6-5 to TRBJ2-7, with D possibly matching TRBD1 (6 bases). In germline, CDR1 is MNHEY, CDR2 SVGAGI. The CDR3 contains 14 residues. V was cut by 7 bases and J by 0 bases, with 13 bases left in between. The chain's CDR3 is CASKQGGYSYEQYF. The CDR3 DNA is TGTGCCAGCAAACAGGGTGGTTACTCCTACGAGCAGTACTTC.

This chain connects TRBV7-6 to TRBJ2-7; a weak D match, TRBD2 (5 bases). The CDR3 runs 14 residues. Germline V gives CDR1 SGHVS, CDR2 FNYEAQ. V was shortened by 3 bases and J by 3 bases, with 12 bases between the two germline ends. CDR3 sequence (DNA): TGTGCCAGCAGCTTTTCGGGTCGGGGCTACGAGCAGTACTTC. Amino acid sequence: CASSFSGRGYEQYF.

This chain connects TRBV30 to TRBJ1-5; TRBD1 is a possible D gene (5 bases). The CDR3 sequence is 13 residues long. Germline CDR1 reads GTSNPN; CDR2 reads SVGIG (reference sequence). Trimming took off 4 bases at V and 4 bases at J, with 11 bases between the two ends. The CDR3 nucleotides are TGTGCCTGGACAGAGGGGAGGAATCAGCCCCAGCATTTT. Its protein is CAWTEGRNQPQHF.

CDR3 residues: CASSLGRADEQFF. The CDR3 nucleotides read TGTGCCAGCAGCTTGGGCAGAGCCGATGAGCAGTTCTTC. The V and J genes are TRBV7-9 and TRBJ2-1, with no clear D. CDR3 length equals 13 residues. Germline-derived CDR1 and CDR2 are SEHNR and FQNEAQ (reference sequence). The germline V and J ends were trimmed by 3 bases and 8 bases, with 11 bases remaining between them.

The CDR3 nucleotides are TGTGCCAGCAGCAACACGGAGCGGATAGGTAAAAATGAAGCTTTCTTT. It specifies CASSNTERIGKNEAFF. The chain combines TRBV21-1 with TRBJ1-1. TRBV21-1 represents a pseudogene. The CDR3 contains 16 residues.